The T cell receptor (beta chain) described here comes from a study of vaccination and CD4 T cells after COVID-19. Study in general: Post-vaccine sampling followed dose two by a median 72 days (range 14 to 241).

Treatment reported: approximately nine-day PBMC culture with coronavirus spike peptide pools or control peptides (ViraFEST assay). Concerning this clonotype: Its antigen is unidentified.

V was trimmed by 5 bases and J by 2 bases, leaving 10 bases between them. This CDR3 region has 13 residues. Germline lookup yields CDR1 SGHVS and CDR2 FNYEAQ. Oncomine TCR Beta short-read sequencing was applied to DNA from cultured CD4+ T cells. TCRdb fed the PCR reads into MiXCR, producing one record per CDR3 protein. The repertoire holds 13,000 or so distinct CDR3 sequences, under 65% seen once, with 15% in the top ten. This TCR was sampled from a human donor who had recovered from COVID-19. The genes are TRBV7-6 and TRBJ2-7; D uncertain. Sequenced input: CD4+ T cells from blood, cultured in vitro. The CDR3 DNA follows: TGTGCCAGCAGCCCAGAACCCGCCTACGAGCAGTACTTC. This translates into CASSPEPAYEQYF.